Below, 26 T cell receptor beta chains from the same sample are listed, as sequenced in a study of blood T cell repertoires in COVID-19. Here immunoSEQ multiplex PCR was the method, and the copy in TCRdb shows in-frame clones only, minus some. The table lists roughly 290,000 clones, around 85% of them singletons. Input material: peripheral blood. These receptors were taken from a woman in her thirties who had recovered from COVID-19.

The chain employs TRBV3-1 (or the pseudogene TRBV3-2) and TRBJ2-5; 7 bases match TRBD2. V dropped 4 bases and J dropped 8; count of bases not matched to a gene: 10. The CDR3 sequence is 14 residues long. The germline CDR1 and CDR2 sequences are LGHDT and YNNKEL (reference sequence). The CDR3 DNA is TGTGCCAGCAGCCGTGGGGGGGTCTGGGGAACCCAGTACTTC. Its protein is CASSRGGVWGTQYF.

The chain joins TRBV9 to TRBJ1-1; 11 nucleotides line up with TRBD1. The CDR3 spans 15 residues. CDR1 and CDR2 (germline): SGDLS, YYNGEE. The V and J ends lost 5 bases and 3 bases, in that order; junction bases with no gene match: 6. The CDR3 region is CASSDGDRGDTEAFF. The CDR3 nucleotides read TGTGCCAGCAGTGATGGGGACAGGGGGGACACTGAAGCTTTCTTT.

This chain joins TRBV7-8 and TRBJ2-7, with no clear D. The CDR3 extends over 15 amino acids. With 6 bases removed from V and 0 bases from J, the gap between germline ends came to 15 bases. The germline V gene has CDR1 SGHVS and CDR2 FQNEAQ. The CDR3 DNA sequence: TGTGCCAGCAGACCGACAAGGCCCCACTCCTACGAGCAGTACTTC. Translated, it gives CASRPTRPHSYEQYF.

This chain links TRBV29-1 with TRBJ1-2, with D maybe TRBD1 (5 bases). Germline CDR1 is SQVTM and CDR2 is ANQGSEA. V shed 3 bases and J shed 2 bases, with 13 bases lying between them. This CDR3 contains 14 residues. CDR3 in DNA: TGCAGCGTTGATCGGGCAGGGCCAAACTATGGCTACACCTTC. Its protein is CSVDRAGPNYGYTF.

The CDR3 sequence is CASSQDRGMNTEAFF. Here the CDR3 DNA reads TGCGCCAGCAGCCAAGATAGAGGCATGAACACTGAAGCTTTCTTT. V usage is TRBV4-3 and J usage is TRBJ1-1; D is unclear. CDR1 is LGHNA and CDR2 is YSLEER in the germline V gene. CDR3 length: 15 amino acids. V lost 0 bases to trimming and J lost 0 bases, with 8 bases between them.

The genes are TRBV11-3 and TRBJ2-5, with 12 bases fitting TRBD2. The CDR3 has 17 amino acids. Germline trimming cut 4 bases from V and 5 bases from J; bases unmatched to any gene: 11. Per the germline V gene, CDR1 is SGHNT and CDR2 is YENEEA. Here the CDR3 reads CASSSRERTSGIETQYF. CDR3 nucleotides: TGTGCCAGCAGCTCCAGGGAAAGGACTAGCGGGATTGAGACCCAGTACTTC.

DNA of the CDR3: TGCAGTGCCCTAGCATATGGTGAGCAGTTCTTC. Translation gives CSALAYGEQFF. The chain combines TRBV20-1 with TRBJ2-1, with D perhaps TRBD2 (5 bases). This CDR3 has 11 amino acids. Germline-derived CDR1 and CDR2 are DFQATT and SNEGSKA (reference sequence). The V and J ends lost 6 bases and 9 bases respectively, with 12 bases between them.

The V and J genes are TRBV7-2 and TRBJ1-1; the D is unclear. V was clipped by 5 bases and J by 0 bases, with 19 bases between them. CDR3 size: 17 residues. Germline V lookup: CDR1 SGHTA, CDR2 FQGNSA. The CDR3: CASSRPGSRLMNTEAFF. The CDR3 bases are TGTGCCAGCAGCCGCCCGGGATCTCGTCTCATGAACACTGAAGCTTTCTTT.

V usage is TRBV3-1 (or the pseudogene TRBV3-2) and J usage is TRBJ1-4; tentatively, D is TRBD1 (5 bases). Trimming removed 5 bases at V and 8 bases at J, with 12 bases between. The CDR3 is 13 residues long. CDR1 is LGHDT and CDR2 is YNNKEL in the germline V gene (reference sequence). The CDR3 region has the DNA TGTGCCAGCAGCACCCGACAGAACGAAAAACTGTTTTTT. Its translation is CASSTRQNEKLFF.

The V gene is TRBV6-4, the J gene TRBJ1-1; D not resolved. The CDR3 sequence is 13 residues long. V was pared by 7 bases and J by 0 bases, with 9 bases between. The germline V gene encodes CDR1 MRHNA and CDR2 SNTAGT. The CDR3 spells CASKSGVNTEAFF. The CDR3, as DNA: TGTGCCAGCAAATCGGGAGTGAACACTGAAGCTTTCTTT.

This chain uses TRBV19 with TRBJ1-1; D uncertain. Germline assignment: CDR1 LNHDA and CDR2 SQIVND (reference sequence). Trimming removed 1 base at V and 5 bases at J, with 11 bases between. The CDR3 covers 14 residues. CDR3 sequence: CASSIGVSRTEAFF. The DNA of the CDR3 is TGTGCCAGTAGTATAGGAGTATCTCGGACTGAAGCTTTCTTT.

With respect to this clone: Additional DNA sequences in this sample encode the identical CDR3. The chain carries TRBV7-2 and TRBJ2-3; the match to TRBD1 covers 9 bases. CDR1 and CDR2 (germline): SGHTA, FQGNSA. CDR3 length: 16 amino acids. V shed 4 bases and J 1 base; nucleotides not matched to a gene: 6. CDR3 sequence (DNA): TGTGCCAGCAGCTCCGGGACAGGGTATGGCACAGATACGCAGTATTTT. Translation gives CASSSGTGYGTDTQYF.

This chain connects TRBV29-1 to TRBJ1-3, with D perhaps TRBD1 (6 bases). The CDR3 is made up of 12 amino acids. CDR1 and CDR2 from the germline V gene are SQVTM and ANQGSEA. Between the trimmed V and J ends, which lost 7 bases and 4 bases, there was a span of 11 bases. The CDR3 here is CSARGAGNTIYF. The CDR3 region has the DNA TGCAGCGCCAGGGGAGCAGGAAACACCATATATTTT.

This clone has just a few counts. The chain employs TRBV14 and TRBJ2-1; tentatively, D is TRBD2 (5 bases). V lost 4 bases to trimming and J lost 1 base, with 14 bases between them. CDR1 SGHDN and CDR2 FVKESK come from the germline V gene. The CDR3 runs 16 residues. The CDR3 bases are TGTGCCAGCAGCCGCGGACCTAGCTTTTCCTACAATGAGCAGTTCTTC. Residues: CASSRGPSFSYNEQFF.

The chain recombines TRBV20-1 with TRBJ2-5, with 10 positions matching TRBD2. Germline V gene data show CDR1 as DFQATT and CDR2 as SNEGSKA (reference sequence). J was trimmed by 0 bases and V by 6 bases; bases with no gene match: 7. The CDR3 has 15 residues. The CDR3 protein is CSASDSGRYQETQYF. CDR3 DNA sequence: TGCAGTGCCAGTGATAGCGGGAGGTACCAAGAGACCCAGTACTTC.

The chain uses TRBV19 and TRBJ1-6, with D possibly TRBD1 on 5 matching bases. Germline V lookup: CDR1 LNHDA, CDR2 SQIVND (reference sequence). V was pared by 3 bases and J by 8 bases, with 17 bases between. The CDR3 spans 16 residues. The CDR3 loop reads CASSIGTYFGDSPLHF. CDR3 nucleotide sequence: TGTGCCAGTAGTATCGGGACTTACTTCGGGGATTCACCCCTCCACTTT.

V is TRBV5-4 and J is TRBJ2-1; D remains ambiguous. The V end lost 0 bases, the J end lost 10 bases, and 8 bases lay between the germline ends. This CDR3 region has 12 residues. Looked up from germline, CDR1 is SGHNT and CDR2 is YYREEE (reference sequence). In nucleotides, the CDR3 is TGTGCCAGCAGCTTGGGATCTACCGAGCAGTTCTTC. As protein: CASSLGSTEQFF.

The DNA of the CDR3 is TGTGCCAGCAGTGCAACCCGCCGGGACAGGGGCCAAGAAAAACTGTTTTTT. This translates into CASSATRRDRGQEKLFF. This chain uses TRBV2 with TRBJ1-4, with 10 bases matching TRBD1. The CDR3 runs 17 residues. The J segment lost 8 bases and the V segment lost 4 bases, leaving 13 bases of the junction unmatched. CDR1 and CDR2 (germline): SNHLY, FYNNEI.

The V call is TRBV19, the J call TRBJ2-1; 10 bases line up with TRBD2. J lost 6 bases, V lost 4 bases, and 6 bases had no gene match. In germline, CDR1 is LNHDA, CDR2 SQIVND (reference sequence). This CDR3 spans 15 amino acids. DNA for the CDR3: TGTGCCAGTAGTACTACTAGCGGGGCCCTCAATGAGCAGTTCTTC. Translation gives CASSTTSGALNEQFF.

The CDR3 DNA reads as TGTGCCAGCAGCTATGACCGGGACAGGGCTAACTATGGCTACACCTTC. Translation gives CASSYDRDRANYGYTF. The chain carries TRBV5-5 and TRBJ1-2; 9 bases line up with TRBD1. CDR1 and CDR2 (germline): SGHKS, YYEKEE (reference sequence). The V and J ends lost 3 bases and 0 bases, in that order; junction bases with no gene match: 6. The CDR3 totals 16 residues.

The J gene is TRBJ1-3, the V gene TRBV7-4; D unclear. Germline CDR1 and CDR2: SGHVT and SQSDAQ. Between the trimmed V and J ends, which lost 3 bases and 0 bases, there was a span of 12 bases. CDR3 size: 16 residues. CDR3 in DNA: TGTGCCAGCAGCTTTCCTGGCAGGATCTCTGGAAACACCATATATTTT. Encoded protein: CASSFPGRISGNTIYF.

The genes are TRBV19 and TRBJ1-6; 8 bases agree with TRBD1. The CDR3 loop spans 14 amino acids. Germline V gene data show CDR1 as LNHDA and CDR2 as SQIVND (reference sequence). With V trimmed by 7 bases and J by 10 bases, 9 bases remained unmatched. The CDR3 DNA reads as TGTGCCAGTACCCAACAGGGGGTCCCCTCACCCCTCCACTTT. Encoded protein: CASTQQGVPSPLHF.

This clone appeared once. This sequence joins TRBV20-1 and TRBJ2-5; TRBD2 is a possible D gene (6 bases). CDR1 DFQATT and CDR2 SNEGSKA come from the germline V gene (reference sequence). The V end was cut by 3 bases, the J end by 5 bases, with 13 bases between. The CDR3 sequence is 13 residues long. The CDR3 DNA sequence: TGCAGTGCTAGTAAAGCGGGTGGGGAGACCCAGTACTTC. Its protein product is CSASKAGGETQYF.

The chain carries TRBV27 and TRBJ2-5; D is possibly TRBD1 (6 bases). Between the trimmed V and J ends, which lost 3 bases and 5 bases, there was a span of 10 bases. The CDR3 spans 13 residues. CDR1 is MNHEY, CDR2 SMNVEV, per germline (reference sequence). CDR3 bases: TGTGCCAGCAGTTTCTACAGGGAGGAGACCCAGTACTTC. It specifies CASSFYREETQYF.

The CDR3 spells CASRTSGGEQYF. CDR3 nucleotides: TGTGCCAGCAGAACTTCGGGGGGGGAGCAGTACTTC. This sequence joins TRBV2 and TRBJ2-7; 8 bases are a match to TRBD2. Trimming removed 6 bases from V and 7 bases from J; junction bases left unmatched: 5. CDR3 length: 12 residues. Germline-derived CDR1 and CDR2 are SNHLY and FYNNEI.

CDR3 sequence (DNA): TGCGCCAGCAGCCAAGAACTAGGCCGAAACAATGAGCAGTTCTTC. Encoded protein: CASSQELGRNNEQFF. This chain links TRBV4-3 with TRBJ2-1; D perhaps matches TRBD2 (5 bases). Germline lookup yields CDR1 LGHNA and CDR2 YSLEER. CDR3 length: 15 residues. Trimming stripped 0 bases from V and 5 bases from J, with 11 bases between.